The 3 T cell receptor beta chains listed next were all sequenced from one sample in a study of blood T cell repertoires in COVID-19. Sequencing used immunoSEQ multiplex PCR; TCRdb keeps in-frame clones, though not all of them. The data hold approximately 490,000 clones, with roughly nine tenths observed a single time. Sequences were obtained from PBMCs or T cells enriched from blood (not recorded which). These receptors all stem from a young woman who had recovered from COVID-19.

The chain links TRBV6-6 to TRBJ1-2, with a weak D call TRBD1 (6 bases). Germline CDR1 reads MNHNY; CDR2 reads SVGAGI (reference sequence). With 8 bases removed from V and 4 bases from J, the gap between germline ends came to 14 bases. The CDR3 length is 13 residues. In DNA, the CDR3 is TGTGCCAGCTCCAGAGGGGGAATCTATGGCTACACCTTC. Amino acids: CASSRGGIYGYTF.

This chain links TRBV11-2 with TRBJ1-1, with 9 positions matching TRBD1. Germline CDR1 SGHAT, CDR2 FQNNGV. The V gene end was trimmed by 8 bases and the J gene end by 1 base; junction bases not matched to a gene: 5. The CDR3 loop spans 14 amino acids. CDR3 sequence: CASGKQGANTEAFF. The CDR3, as DNA: TGTGCCAGCGGTAAACAGGGGGCGAACACTGAAGCTTTCTTT. Full variable domain (outside the CDR3, taken from reference TRBV11-2 and TRBJ1-1): EAGVAQSPRYKIIEKRQSVAFWCNPISGHATLYWYQQILGQGPKLLIQFQNNGVVDDSQLPKDRFSAERLKGVDSTLKIQPAKLEDSAVYLCASGKQGANTEAFFGQGTRLTVV.

The chain combines TRBV6-5 with TRBJ1-1; D call uncertain. The germline CDR1 and CDR2 sequences are MNHEY and SVGAGI. The CDR3 has 14 amino acids. Deletions cut 5 bases from V and 1 base from J, with 11 bases between. The CDR3 loop reads CASSTDPRNTEAFF. The CDR3 region has the DNA TGTGCCAGCAGTACCGATCCCAGGAACACTGAAGCTTTCTTT.